This entry lists 19 T cell receptor beta chains sequenced from one sample in a study of shared clonotypes between healthy human individuals. Clones were read by immunoSEQ multiplex PCR, and TCRdb kept only the in-frame ones, dropping some. Among around 940,000 clones listed, approximately 80% were seen once. The sample taken for sequencing was memory CD4+ T cells sorted from blood. Subset given: CD45RA-negative fraction. All receptors come from a man between 18 and 29 years old in good health.

The chain uses TRBV2 and TRBJ1-5; 8 bases map to TRBD1. The CDR3 extends over 18 amino acids. CDR1 and CDR2 from the germline V gene are SNHLY and FYNNEI. J lost 0 bases, V lost 5 bases, and 12 bases had no gene match. The CDR3 loop is CASSLARQGTHSNQPQHF. Here the CDR3 DNA reads TGTGCCAGCAGTCTAGCGCGACAGGGGACCCATAGCAATCAGCCCCAGCATTTT. Based on the CDR3 plus reference TRBV2 and TRBJ1-5, the full variable domain is EPEVTQTPSHQVTQMGQEVILRCVPISNHLYFYWYRQILGQKVEFLVSFYNNEISEKSEIFDDQFSVERPDGSNFTLKIRSTKLEDSAMYFCASSLARQGTHSNQPQHFGDGTRLSIL.

The chain has TRBV6-1 and TRBJ1-1; no clear D gene. With 1 base removed from V and 0 bases from J, the gap between germline ends came to 9 bases. The germline V gene encodes CDR1 MNHNS and CDR2 SASEGT. The CDR3 totals 15 residues. The CDR3: CASSEVRTVNTEAFF. CDR3 nucleotides: TGTGCCAGCAGTGAAGTCCGGACCGTGAACACTGAAGCTTTCTTT.

The CDR3 loop is CASSYGQFDSNQPQHF. CDR3 nucleotide sequence: TGTGCCAGCAGTTACGGGCAGTTCGATAGCAATCAGCCCCAGCATTTT. This chain links TRBV6-6 with TRBJ1-5; the D is unclear. Germline values: CDR1 MNHNY, CDR2 SVGAGI (reference sequence). The CDR3 runs 16 residues. The V and J ends lost 2 bases and 0 bases respectively, with 11 bases between them.

This clone was observed a few times. This chain links TRBV18 with TRBJ1-2; a weak D match, TRBD1 (5 bases). This CDR3 region has 15 residues. The germline gives CDR1 KGHSH, CDR2 LQKENI. With 0 bases removed from V and 6 bases from J, the gap between germline ends came to 14 bases. CDR3 coding DNA: TGTGCCAGCTCACCACCGGCAGGGAATCTGAATGGCTACACCTTC. It translates to CASSPPAGNLNGYTF.

The chain links TRBV5-1 to TRBJ1-2; TRBD1 agrees at 10 bases. With 2 bases clipped from V and 6 bases from J, the junction kept 19 bases outside the gene matches. The CDR3 sequence is 19 residues long. The germline gives CDR1 SGHRS, CDR2 YFSETQ. This CDR3 is CASSLGDRGLKDTTHGYTF. The DNA for the CDR3 is TGCGCCAGCAGCTTAGGGGACAGGGGCTTAAAGGATACGACCCATGGCTACACCTTC.

This chain connects TRBV18 to TRBJ2-2, with TRBD2 matching over 7 bases. The CDR3 is made up of 16 amino acids. Trimming removed 2 bases from V and 8 bases from J; junction bases left unmatched: 11. The germline V gene encodes CDR1 KGHSH and CDR2 LQKENI. The CDR3 region is CASSPNGLVGPGELFF. CDR3 nucleotides: TGTGCCAGCTCACCAAACGGACTAGTGGGCCCAGGGGAGCTGTTTTTT.

This sequence joins TRBV5-6 and TRBJ2-7; D gene uncertain. CDR3 length: 13 residues. V was cut by 3 bases and J by 4 bases, with 11 bases left in between. CDR1 and CDR2 from the germline V gene are SGHDT and YYEEEE. The DNA for the CDR3 is TGTGCCAGCAGCTACGACATGGGGTACGAGCAGTACTTC. It codes for CASSYDMGYEQYF.

The V gene is TRBV7-2, the J gene TRBJ2-7; D uncertain. The CDR3 consists of 15 residues. The germline gives CDR1 SGHTA, CDR2 FQGNSA. Trimming removed 2 bases from V and 1 base from J, with 12 bases in between. The CDR3 spells CASSLYAASSYEQYF. CDR3 DNA: TGTGCCAGCAGCTTATACGCGGCATCATCCTACGAGCAGTACTTC.

The rearrangement joins TRBV5-6 to TRBJ2-7; either TRBD1 or TRBD2 may fit D (5 bases each). Trimming took off 4 bases at V and 3 bases at J, with 14 bases between the two ends. In germline, CDR1 is SGHDT, CDR2 YYEEEE. There are 14 residues in the CDR3. CDR3 loop: CASSDTGANYEQYF. In DNA form, the CDR3 reads TGTGCCAGCAGCGACACCGGGGCCAACTACGAGCAGTACTTC.

V usage is TRBV10-1 and J usage is TRBJ2-1, with 8 bases lining up with TRBD2. The CDR3 totals 15 residues. V lost 2 bases to trimming and J lost 6 bases; unmatched junction nucleotides: 6. CDR1 WNHNN and CDR2 SYGVQD come from the germline V gene (reference sequence). In nucleotides, the CDR3 is TGCGCCAGCAGTGAGGGCAGCGGGAGAGTCAATGAGCAGTTCTTC. Translating it yields CASSEGSGRVNEQFF.

The chain has TRBV4-3 and TRBJ1-3; no clear D gene. The V gene lost 4 bases and the J gene lost 4 bases, with 8 bases spanning the gap. The CDR3 is 13 amino acids. From germline, CDR1 is LGHNA and CDR2 YSLEER. CDR3 DNA: TGCGCCAGCAGCCCAGACCAGGGAAACACCATATATTTT. It specifies CASSPDQGNTIYF.

Remarks on this clone: A far larger clone is just one base off, so this is likely a read error. V and J are TRBV11-1 and TRBJ1-5; no clear D. Trimming stripped 1 base from V and 4 bases from J, with 5 bases between. Per the germline V gene, CDR1 is SGHAT and CDR2 is FQDESV (reference sequence). The CDR3 length is 13 residues. Here the CDR3 reads CASSLEVNQPQHF. CDR3 sequence (DNA): TGTGCCAGCAGCTTAGAGGTGAATCAGCCCCAGCATTTT.

Concerning this clone itself: A read error may account for a junction end that differs from germline. This rearrangement joins TRBV7-7 to TRBJ2-5, with TRBD2 matching 10 bases. The germline CDR1 and CDR2 sequences are SSHAT and FNYEAQ (reference sequence). This CDR3 region has 16 residues. CDR3 DNA sequence: TGTGCTAGCAGACCTATTAGCGGGAGGCTCCAAGAGACCCAGTACTTC. It translates to CASRPISGRLQETQYF.

To note about this clone: This likely reflects a read error, since a far larger clone is one base away. The chain employs TRBV6-5 and TRBJ2-5, with TRBD2 matching 10 bases. The CDR3 consists of 14 residues. CDR1 and CDR2 from the germline V gene are MNHEY and SVGAGI. The CDR3 is CASRIAGGIETRYF. The CDR3 DNA sequence: TGTGCCAGCAGAATAGCGGGGGGCATAGAGACCCGGTACTTC.

The gene calls are TRBV7-6 and TRBJ2-1; 10 positions match TRBD2. CDR3 size: 16 residues. J was trimmed by 2 bases and V by 4 bases; bases with no gene match: 5. In germline, CDR1 is SGHVS, CDR2 FNYEAQ. The CDR3, as DNA: TGTGCCAGCAGCTCATCAGCGGGAGGGCCCTACAATGAGCAGTTCTTC. This encodes CASSSSAGGPYNEQFF.

The V call is TRBV5-4, the J call TRBJ1-1, with D perhaps matching TRBD1 (6 bases). The germline V gene encodes CDR1 SGHNT and CDR2 YYREEE (reference sequence). The CDR3 is 15 amino acids. The ends were cut back, 0 bases at V and 3 bases at J, with 12 bases in the middle. The CDR3 loop is CASSLGGRGDTEAFF. The CDR3 region has the DNA TGTGCCAGCAGCTTGGGAGGCAGGGGTGACACTGAAGCTTTCTTT.

This clone was seen many times. The identical CDR3 is also encoded by other nucleotide sequences in the sample. This chain uses TRBV2 with TRBJ2-3, with 8 bases identical to TRBD1. This CDR3 is 13 amino acids long. Losses at the gene ends were 4 bases for V and 3 bases for J; bases not matched to a gene: 0. Germline CDR1 reads SNHLY; CDR2 reads FYNNEI. In DNA, the CDR3 is TGTGCCAGCAGTGGACAGGGGACAGATACGCAGTATTTT. This translates into CASSGQGTDTQYF.

CDR3 protein: CASSPPVGGGSTDTQYF. In nucleotides, the CDR3 is TGTGCCAGCTCACCACCGGTCGGCGGGGGGAGCACAGATACGCAGTATTTT. The chain is built from TRBV18 and TRBJ2-3; 8 positions agree with TRBD2. This CDR3 contains 17 residues. Germline V lookup: CDR1 KGHSH, CDR2 LQKENI. J was trimmed by 0 bases and V by 0 bases; bases with no gene match: 5.

The chain carries TRBV2 and TRBJ2-1, with TRBD1 matching 9 bases. CDR1 SNHLY and CDR2 FYNNEI come from the germline V gene. V trimming: 6 bases; J trimming: 4 bases; junction bases outside the gene matches: 7. There are 15 residues in the CDR3. DNA for the CDR3: TGTGCCAGCAGGGAACAGGGGGCCACGTACAATGAGCAGTTCTTC. Protein: CASREQGATYNEQFF. The complete variable domain, with remaining parts taken from reference TRBV2 and TRBJ2-1, reads EPEVTQTPSHQVTQMGQEVILRCVPISNHLYFYWYRQILGQKVEFLVSFYNNEISEKSEIFDDQFSVERPDGSNFTLKIRSTKLEDSAMYFCASREQGATYNEQFFGPGTRLTVL.